This TCR beta chain was sequenced during a study of blood T cell repertoires in COVID-19. TCRdb's copy holds only in-frame clones and misses some; the assay was immunoSEQ multiplex PCR. Among over 65,000 clones listed, roughly nine tenths were seen once. CDR1 SNHLY and CDR2 FYNNEI come from the germline V gene. Trimming removed 4 bases from V and 3 bases from J, with 3 bases in between. This CDR3 is 11 amino acids long. The receptor comes from a human donor in a cohort sampled during active COVID-19. The V and J genes are TRBV2 and TRBJ2-5; D not certain. The sample taken for sequencing was peripheral blood. The CDR3 reads CASSAKETQYF. DNA of the CDR3: TGTGCCAGCAGTGCAAAAGAGACCCAGTACTTC.